This TCR beta chain is drawn from a study of CD8 T cells in Susac syndrome. RNA, at about 0.5 to 1 ug, was reverse transcribed with random hexamers. TCRdb ran MiXCR on the immunoSEQ multiplex PCR reads and lists one entry per CDR3 protein. This sample has hundreds of thousands of distinct CDR3 sequences, with around 93% found just once. This clonotype was observed a single time. Sequencing targeted TCR beta in blood CD8+ and CD4+ T cells. The receptor was isolated from a human donor with multiple sclerosis. Sequenced: CD4+ T cells from PBMCs.

Here the CDR3 reads CASSLAGQGWNSPLHF. The CDR3 DNA reads TGTGCCAGCAGCTTAGCGGGGCAGGGCTGGAATTCACCCCTCCACTTT. The rearrangement joins TRBV7-2 to TRBJ1-6, with D perhaps matching TRBD1 (5 bases). The V gene's germline CDR1 is SGHTA and CDR2 FQGNSA. Deletions cut 0 bases from V and 7 bases from J, with 13 bases between. The CDR3 has 16 amino acids.